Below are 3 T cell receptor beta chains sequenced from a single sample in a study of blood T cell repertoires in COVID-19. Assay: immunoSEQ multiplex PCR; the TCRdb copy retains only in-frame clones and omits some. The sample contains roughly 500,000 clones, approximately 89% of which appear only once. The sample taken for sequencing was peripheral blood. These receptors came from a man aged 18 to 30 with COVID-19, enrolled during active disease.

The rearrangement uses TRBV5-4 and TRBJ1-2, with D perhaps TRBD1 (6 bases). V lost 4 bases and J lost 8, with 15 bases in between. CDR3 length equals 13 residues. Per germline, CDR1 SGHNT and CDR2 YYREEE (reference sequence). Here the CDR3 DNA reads TGTGCCAGCAGCGCGAAAGGGGGGGGCGGCTACACCTTC. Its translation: CASSAKGGGGYTF.

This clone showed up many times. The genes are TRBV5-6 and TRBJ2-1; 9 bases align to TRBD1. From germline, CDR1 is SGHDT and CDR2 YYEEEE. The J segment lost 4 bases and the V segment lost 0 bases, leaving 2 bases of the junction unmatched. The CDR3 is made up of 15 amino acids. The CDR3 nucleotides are TGTGCCAGCAGCTTGGGACAGGGGGGTTACAATGAGCAGTTCTTC. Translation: CASSLGQGGYNEQFF.

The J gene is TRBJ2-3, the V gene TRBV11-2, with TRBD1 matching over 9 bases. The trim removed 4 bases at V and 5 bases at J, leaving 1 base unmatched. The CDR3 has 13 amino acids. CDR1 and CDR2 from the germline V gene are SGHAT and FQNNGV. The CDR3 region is CASSWDREDTQYF. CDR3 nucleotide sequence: TGTGCCAGCAGCTGGGACAGGGAAGATACGCAGTATTTT.